This passage covers 17 T cell receptor beta chains from one sample sequenced in a study of blood T cell repertoires in COVID-19. Using immunoSEQ multiplex PCR, the repertoire was profiled, and TCRdb retains in-frame clones only, with some absent. The table has roughly 150,000 clones, more than 85% seen once. Material: peripheral blood. The receptors come from a woman aged 70-85 years with acute or convalescent COVID-19.

This clone has just a few counts. The chain links TRBV28 to TRBJ2-2, with TRBD1 identical over 7 bases. This CDR3 spans 13 amino acids. Trimming at V came to 8 bases and at J to 1 base, leaving 1 base not matched to a gene. Germline V gene data show CDR1 as MDHEN and CDR2 as SYDVKM. The CDR3 loop reads CASHRGNTGELFF. In nucleotides, the CDR3 is TGTGCCAGCCACAGGGGGAACACCGGGGAGCTGTTTTTT.

This chain uses TRBV3-1 (or the pseudogene TRBV3-2) with TRBJ1-2; 8 nucleotides align to TRBD1. The germline CDR1 and CDR2 sequences are LGHDT and YNNKEL (reference sequence). There are 14 residues in the CDR3. V dropped 4 bases and J dropped 7; count of bases not matched to a gene: 8. CDR3 DNA sequence: TGTGCCAGCAGCCCCTCGACAGGGGAGCGTGGCTACACCTTC. Its protein product is CASSPSTGERGYTF.

V and J are TRBV2 and TRBJ2-5; 7 bases map to TRBD2. The CDR3 runs to 14 residues. Germline-derived CDR1 and CDR2 are SNHLY and FYNNEI. V was pared by 4 bases and J by 4 bases, with 6 bases of the junction left unmatched. Written as DNA, the CDR3 is TGTGCCAGCAGTGTGGCGGGGGTAAGAGAGACCCAGTACTTC. It codes for CASSVAGVRETQYF.

This clone was seen a single time. The chain carries TRBV2 and TRBJ1-1, with a possible D match to TRBD1 (5 bases). CDR1 and CDR2 (germline): SNHLY, FYNNEI. Trimming removed 1 base from V and 11 bases from J, with 11 bases in between. CDR3 length: 12 residues. The CDR3 nucleotides read TGTGCCAGCAGTGAAGGGCGGGGACGCGCTTTCTTT. Translating it yields CASSEGRGRAFF.

J is TRBJ1-2 and V is TRBV7-8, with 10 bases aligning to TRBD1. Germline CDR1 is SGHVS and CDR2 is FQNEAQ. V trimming: 4 bases; J trimming: 2 bases; junction bases outside the gene matches: 1. The CDR3 sequence is 14 residues long. This CDR3 reads CASSWGQGNYGYTF. In DNA form, the CDR3 reads TGTGCCAGCAGCTGGGGACAGGGGAACTATGGCTACACCTTC. Full variable domain (outside the CDR3, taken from reference TRBV7-8 and TRBJ1-2): GAGVSQSPRYKVAKRGQDVALRCDPISGHVSLFWYQQALGQGPEFLTYFQNEAQLDKSGLPSDRFFAERPEGSVSTLKIQRTQQEDSAVYLCASSWGQGNYGYTFGSGTRLTVV.

This rearrangement joins TRBV6-5 to TRBJ1-4, with TRBD1 matching 7 bases. V gave up 5 bases and J gave up 12 bases; unmatched junction bases: 12. The CDR3 has 14 amino acids. Germline V gives CDR1 MNHEY, CDR2 SVGAGI. DNA of the CDR3: TGTGCCAGCAGTAACCGACAGGGTTGGACGGAACTGTTTTTT. Its protein is CASSNRQGWTELFF.

The table lists this clone with a few counts. The chain has TRBV27 and TRBJ1-5; D may be TRBD1 (6 bases). The CDR3 consists of 17 residues. The ends were cut back, 3 bases at V and 3 bases at J, with 18 bases in the middle. CDR1 is MNHEY, CDR2 SMNVEV, per germline (reference sequence). The CDR3: CASSLSPDRSSNQPQHF. The CDR3 coding sequence is TGTGCCAGCAGTTTGTCCCCCGACAGGTCGTCCAATCAGCCCCAGCATTTT.

The chain uses TRBV5-1 and TRBJ1-2; no firm D call. CDR1 is SGHRS, CDR2 YFSETQ, per germline. With 7 bases removed from V and 8 bases from J, the gap between germline ends came to 18 bases. The CDR3 length is 13 residues. The CDR3 coding sequence is TGCGCCAGCTACCGGGATTTCTTTACAGGCTACACCTTC. Its protein is CASYRDFFTGYTF. The full variable domain, rest sourced from reference TRBV5-1 and TRBJ1-2, is KAGVTQTPRYLIKTRGQQVTLSCSPISGHRSVSWYQQTPGQGLQFLFEYFSETQRNKGNFPGRFSGRQFSNSRSEMNVSTLELGDSALYLCASYRDFFTGYTFGSGTRLTVV.

J is TRBJ1-1 and V is TRBV7-2; D gene ambiguous. Germline V gives CDR1 SGHTA, CDR2 FQGNSA. The CDR3 has 13 amino acids. Trimming left V 5 bases short and J 7 bases short, with 14 bases between. The CDR3, as DNA: TGTGCCAGCAGCAACCGTACGGGGAATGAAGCTTTCTTT. Residues: CASSNRTGNEAFF.

This clone was counted a single time. The chain uses TRBV19 and TRBJ1-5, with 11 nucleotides matching TRBD1. Unmatched junction bases numbered 7, after V lost 4 bases and J lost 11 bases. This CDR3 comprises 14 residues. Germline V lookup: CDR1 LNHDA, CDR2 SQIVND (reference sequence). The CDR3 sequence: CASSSGTGGRAQHF. The CDR3 DNA is TGTGCCAGTAGTAGCGGGACAGGGGGGAGAGCCCAGCATTTT.

This rearrangement joins TRBV3-1 (or the pseudogene TRBV3-2) to TRBJ2-1; D possibly corresponds to TRBD2 (5 bases). Germline assignment: CDR1 LGHDT and CDR2 YNNKEL (reference sequence). The CDR3 contains 13 residues. V was trimmed by 8 bases and J by 6 bases, leaving 14 bases between them. CDR3 nucleotides: TGTGCCAGCCGAACTCGGGGAACCAATGAGCAGTTCTTC. It translates to CASRTRGTNEQFF.

CDR3 protein: CASSEFKNTQYF. CDR3 nucleotides: TGCGCCAGCAGTGAGTTCAAAAATACGCAGTATTTT. The V and J genes are TRBV10-1 and TRBJ2-3; D is undetermined. V dropped 1 base and J dropped 7 bases, with 6 bases sitting between them. CDR3 length: 12 residues. Germline V lookup: CDR1 WNHNN, CDR2 SYGVQD (reference sequence).

The rearrangement joins TRBV5-6 to TRBJ2-7; TRBD1 matches 8 bases. The CDR3 is 14 residues long. Germline CDR1 is SGHDT and CDR2 is YYEEEE. Trimming at V came to 4 bases and at J to 7 bases, leaving 10 bases not matched to a gene. In DNA, the CDR3 is TGTGCCAGCAGCCTAGGCAGGGGGCAGCGGGAGCAGTACTTC. Its protein product is CASSLGRGQREQYF.

The V and J genes are TRBV6-5 and TRBJ1-4; TRBD1 matches at 9 bases. The J segment lost 3 bases and the V segment lost 6 bases, leaving 2 bases of the junction unmatched. CDR1 and CDR2 from the germline V gene are MNHEY and SVGAGI. There are 14 residues in the CDR3. The CDR3 is CASSRQGANEKLFF. CDR3 sequence (DNA): TGTGCCAGCAGCCGACAGGGGGCTAATGAAAAACTGTTTTTT.

This chain uses TRBV7-9 with TRBJ1-6; TRBD1 aligns across 7 bases. The CDR3 runs to 13 residues. Trimming removed 6 bases from V and 9 bases from J; junction bases left unmatched: 5. Per the germline V gene, CDR1 is SEHNR and CDR2 is FQNEAQ (reference sequence). CDR3 nucleotides: TGTGCCAGCAGAGGACAGGAGGGTTCACCCCTCCACTTT. Translated: CASRGQEGSPLHF.

The V call is TRBV13, the J call TRBJ1-1; D remains unclear. V lost 2 bases and J lost 2, with 6 bases in between. The CDR3 runs 13 residues. Germline CDR1 is PRHDT and CDR2 is FYEKMQ (reference sequence). The CDR3 coding sequence is TGTGCCAGCAGCTTAAGGAGCAACACTGAAGCTTTCTTT. Protein product: CASSLRSNTEAFF. Together with reference TRBV13 and TRBJ1-1, the CDR3 gives the full variable domain: AAGVIQSPRHLIKEKRETATLKCYPIPRHDTVYWYQQGPGQDPQFLISFYEKMQSDKGSIPDRFSAQQFSDYHSELNMSSLELGDSALYFCASSLRSNTEAFFGQGTRLTVV.

This rearrangement joins TRBV28 to TRBJ1-4, with D unclear. Looked up from germline, CDR1 is MDHEN and CDR2 is SYDVKM. The CDR3 length is 14 residues. V lost 3 bases to trimming and J lost 8 bases, with 13 bases between them. DNA for the CDR3: TGTGCCAGCAGTTTGGGCAGCAGTGGAGAAAAACTGTTTTTT. Translated, it gives CASSLGSSGEKLFF.